This T cell receptor (beta chain) is drawn from a study of T cells in Graves' hyperthyroidism and ophthalmopathy. This CDR3 spans 12 amino acids. CDR1 and CDR2 (germline): DFQATT, SNEGSKA (reference sequence). The V end was cut by 5 bases, the J end by 7 bases, with 14 bases between. What was amplified from RNA transcripts were TCR beta CDR3 regions. An initial round of RT-PCR targeting the TCR CDR3 relied on the HTBI primer set. TCRdb called the multiplex PCR reads again in MiXCR, with one record for every CDR3 protein. The table shows around 720,000 distinct CDR3 sequences, with over 35% occurring only once. A few counts support this clonotype.

The sequencing input was blood. This receptor was obtained from a woman aged 40 to 50 with Graves' hyperthyroidism. The rearrangement uses TRBV20-1 and TRBJ1-2; a possible D gene is TRBD1 (5 bases). This CDR3 reads CSAFGTSSGYTF. The CDR3 DNA reads TGCAGTGCTTTCGGGACCTCTTCTGGCTACACCTTC.